The 17 T cell receptor beta chains listed next were all sequenced from one sample in a study of cytomegalovirus exposure and HLA in healthy donors. The PCR made use of 60 Vbeta and 13 Jbeta primers. Repertoires were generated with immunoSEQ multiplex PCR, while TCRdb's copy carries only in-frame clones and drops some. The sample holds approximately 220,000 clones, approximately 81% seen once. Sequences were obtained from PBMCs. The receptors were gathered from a man younger than 40 in good health and CMV-seronegative.

The CDR3 here is CASSYSAGREAFF. CDR3 coding DNA: TGTGCCAGCAGTTACAGTGCTGGGCGCGAAGCTTTCTTT. The gene calls are TRBV6-5 and TRBJ1-1; D is uncertain. The length of the CDR3 is 13 residues. With 2 bases removed from V and 8 bases from J, the gap between germline ends came to 12 bases. Germline CDR1 MNHEY, CDR2 SVGAGI.

V usage is TRBV5-6 and J usage is TRBJ2-7, with 9 bases identical to TRBD1. Germline V gives CDR1 SGHDT, CDR2 YYEEEE. The CDR3 runs 15 residues. Trimming removed 4 bases from V and 1 base from J; junction bases left unmatched: 6. CDR3 DNA sequence: TGTGCCAGCAGCGCGACAGGGGGTCGGTCCTACGAGCAGTACTTC. Protein sequence: CASSATGGRSYEQYF.

The genes are TRBV5-1 and TRBJ2-3; the D gene is possibly TRBD1 (6 bases). V was clipped by 4 bases and J by 1 base, with 10 bases between them. CDR1 and CDR2 from the germline V gene are SGHRS and YFSETQ. The CDR3 has 14 residues. The CDR3 DNA sequence: TGCGCCAGCAGCGACAGACAGGGCACAGATACGCAGTATTTT. Residues: CASSDRQGTDTQYF.

A few counts support this clone. The rearrangement joins TRBV28 to TRBJ1-5, with D possibly matching TRBD1 (5 bases). CDR1 and CDR2 (germline): MDHEN, SYDVKM. This CDR3 comprises 14 residues. Trimming took off 2 bases at V and 5 bases at J, with 10 bases between the two ends. The CDR3 spells CASSLVGGHQPQHF. In DNA, the CDR3 is TGTGCCAGCAGTTTAGTCGGGGGTCATCAGCCCCAGCATTTT.

This clone was seen only a few times. The rearrangement uses TRBV6-6 and TRBJ1-1, with D tentatively TRBD1 (5 bases). In germline, CDR1 is MNHNY, CDR2 SVGAGI (reference sequence). With 7 bases removed from V and 0 bases from J, the gap between germline ends came to 15 bases. The CDR3 spans 15 residues. CDR3 sequence: CASTRGGNLNTEAFF. CDR3 bases: TGTGCCAGCACCCGCGGGGGAAACCTGAACACTGAAGCTTTCTTT.

This chain joins TRBV2 and TRBJ2-7; D is undetermined. Germline CDR1 SNHLY, CDR2 FYNNEI. Deletions cut 1 base from V and 2 bases from J, with 15 bases between. CDR3 size: 16 residues. Written as DNA, the CDR3 is TGTGCCAGCAGTGAAGGTTTTGGTGAAGCCCCCTACGAGCAGTACTTC. Residues: CASSEGFGEAPYEQYF. Drawing the rest from reference TRBV2 and TRBJ2-7, the complete variable domain is EPEVTQTPSHQVTQMGQEVILRCVPISNHLYFYWYRQILGQKVEFLVSFYNNEISEKSEIFDDQFSVERPDGSNFTLKIRSTKLEDSAMYFCASSEGFGEAPYEQYFGPGTRLTVT.

This chain connects TRBV6-1 to TRBJ2-7; D possibly corresponds to TRBD1 (6 bases). The CDR3 sequence is 14 residues long. Germline V gene sequence: CDR1 MNHNS, CDR2 SASEGT. V shed 2 bases and J shed 3 bases, with 11 bases lying between them. The CDR3 protein is CASSELGTNYEQYF. The CDR3 region has the DNA TGTGCCAGCAGTGAATTAGGGACAAACTACGAGCAGTACTTC.

This clone was detected only a few times. The chain uses TRBV28 and TRBJ1-4; 9 nucleotides agree with TRBD1. CDR3 length: 17 amino acids. CDR1 MDHEN and CDR2 SYDVKM come from the germline V gene. V was pared by 10 bases and J by 7 bases, with 19 bases of the junction left unmatched. The CDR3 is CATLDRGGRYGSEKLFF. The DNA for the CDR3 is TGTGCCACCTTGGACAGGGGCGGAAGGTATGGAAGTGAAAAACTGTTTTTT.

The gene calls are TRBV5-4 and TRBJ1-1; 8 bases are a match to TRBD1. CDR1 is SGHNT, CDR2 YYREEE, per germline (reference sequence). The CDR3 covers 14 residues. V was pared by 4 bases and J by 4 bases, with 6 bases of the junction left unmatched. The CDR3 nucleotides are TGTGCCAGCAGCCTTCAGGGGGCTTTCACTGAAGCTTTCTTT. Residues: CASSLQGAFTEAFF.

CDR3 DNA sequence: TGTGCCAGCAGGTCAACCAGGGGGCAAGGTGGCTACACCTTC. Protein product: CASRSTRGQGGYTF. The chain is built from TRBV11-1 and TRBJ1-2; 8 bases are shared with TRBD1. CDR3 length: 14 amino acids. V gave up 6 bases and J gave up 7 bases; unmatched junction bases: 10. Germline V gene sequence: CDR1 SGHAT, CDR2 FQDESV (reference sequence).

The rearrangement links TRBV7-9 to TRBJ1-2; D unresolved. The germline V and J ends were trimmed by 0 bases and 6 bases, with 8 bases remaining between them. Germline-derived CDR1 and CDR2 are SEHNR and FQNEAQ (reference sequence). The CDR3 is 13 amino acids. This chain's CDR3 is CASSLALANGYTF. DNA for the CDR3: TGTGCCAGCAGCTTAGCGCTTGCTAATGGCTACACCTTC.

The chain employs TRBV28 and TRBJ1-1, with 8 bases lining up with TRBD1. Germline CDR1 reads MDHEN; CDR2 reads SYDVKM. V lost 10 bases, J lost 3 bases, and 13 bases stayed unmatched. The CDR3 contains 15 residues. The CDR3, as DNA: TGTGCCACCCACCGGACAGGGCTTCGGGACACTGAAGCTTTCTTT. Encoded protein: CATHRTGLRDTEAFF.

The chain is built from TRBV6-6 and TRBJ2-7, with D possibly matching TRBD2 (5 bases). The V and J ends lost 2 bases and 6 bases respectively, with 17 bases between them. The CDR3 runs 15 residues. CDR1 MNHNY and CDR2 SVGAGI come from the germline V gene (reference sequence). The CDR3 loop reads CASSYRVGESSEQYF. In nucleotides, the CDR3 is TGTGCCAGCAGTTACCGTGTCGGGGAATCCAGCGAGCAGTACTTC.

This chain links TRBV7-9 with TRBJ2-5; D gene uncertain. The CDR3 sequence is 14 residues long. V shed 2 bases and J shed 2 bases, with 9 bases lying between them. Looked up from germline, CDR1 is SEHNR and CDR2 is FQNEAQ (reference sequence). In DNA, the CDR3 is TGTGCCAGCAGCTTATCCGACAAACAAGAGACCCAGTACTTC. Translating gives CASSLSDKQETQYF.

This chain connects TRBV18 to TRBJ2-3; the match to TRBD2 covers 8 bases. J lost 5 bases, V lost 2 bases, and 3 bases had no gene match. The CDR3 is 14 amino acids. Germline V lookup: CDR1 KGHSH, CDR2 LQKENI. The CDR3 region is CASSPSLAGDTQYF. The CDR3 DNA is TGTGCCAGCTCACCATCGCTAGCGGGAGATACGCAGTATTTT.

This clone has just a few counts. The gene calls are TRBV9 and TRBJ1-6; 7 nucleotides align to TRBD1. This CDR3 spans 15 amino acids. Per germline, CDR1 SGDLS and CDR2 YYNGEE. Trimming removed 3 bases from V and 9 bases from J; junction bases left unmatched: 9. The CDR3 spells CASSDRQGLFSPLHF. The CDR3, as DNA: TGTGCCAGCAGCGACCGACAGGGCCTTTTTTCACCCCTCCACTTT.

This rearrangement joins TRBV27 to TRBJ1-6; D call uncertain. Germline CDR1 reads MNHEY; CDR2 reads SMNVEV (reference sequence). The length of the CDR3 is 12 residues. The ends were cut back, 4 bases at V and 10 bases at J, with 8 bases in the middle. The CDR3 reads CASSWTGSPLHF. CDR3 sequence (DNA): TGTGCCAGCAGTTGGACTGGCTCACCCCTCCACTTT.